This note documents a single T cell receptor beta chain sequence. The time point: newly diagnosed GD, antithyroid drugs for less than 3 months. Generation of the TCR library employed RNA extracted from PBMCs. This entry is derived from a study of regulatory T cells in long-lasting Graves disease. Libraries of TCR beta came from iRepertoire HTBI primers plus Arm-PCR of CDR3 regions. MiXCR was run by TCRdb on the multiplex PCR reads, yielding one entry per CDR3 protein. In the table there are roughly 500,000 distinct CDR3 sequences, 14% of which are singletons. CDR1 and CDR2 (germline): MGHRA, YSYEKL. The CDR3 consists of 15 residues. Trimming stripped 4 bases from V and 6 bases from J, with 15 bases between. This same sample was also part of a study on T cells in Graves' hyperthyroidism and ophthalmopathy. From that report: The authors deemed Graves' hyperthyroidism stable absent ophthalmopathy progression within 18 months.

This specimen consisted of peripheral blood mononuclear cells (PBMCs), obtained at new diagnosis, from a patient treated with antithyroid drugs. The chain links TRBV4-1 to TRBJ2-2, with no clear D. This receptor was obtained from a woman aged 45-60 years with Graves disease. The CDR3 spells CASSPQRPSAGELFF. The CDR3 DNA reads TGCGCCAGCAGCCCCCAGAGACCCTCGGCCGGGGAGCTGTTTTTT.